This T cell receptor beta chain emerged from a study of persistence of HIV-infected CD4 T cells (dated by TCRdb to the early 2020s). Context from the whole study: The study isolated CMV- and HIV-1 Gag-responding CD4+ T cells from ART-treated individuals to examine antigen-driven clonal expansion of HIV-1-infected cells. Suppressive ART had been received by participants for a median of about eight years. Peripheral blood samples of up to about 180 mL were obtained at multiple time points, with the exception of a couple of participants, for whom leukapheresis was performed at a single time point. TCRbeta sequencing assessed the clonality of all cells in each sorted population, while proviral sequencing assessed the clonality of infected cells. Cross-participant TCR cluster analysis included 8 participants for CMV and 6 or 7 participants for Gag.

Explained via the paper, the treatment or condition label denotes: suppressive antiretroviral therapy. A pool of overlapping HIV-1 Gag 15-mer peptides, at about 0.99 ug per peptide per mL, was used to stimulate the cells. Memory CD4+ T cells that did not respond, being CD40L-negative, CD69-negative and CD45RO-high, were sorted as memory populations depleted of antigen-responding cells. HIV-1-infected adults in whom suppressive ART had been started during chronic infection were enrolled as participants. For at least 4 years, the participants' plasma HIV-1 RNA had been undetectable, below 50 copies/mL. To be included, a participant needed positive CMV serology and a CD4+ T cell count above 400 cells/uL. Before stimulation, PBMCs were isolated using density centrifugation and depleted of CD8+ T cells. For around 18 hours, the CD8-depleted PBMCs were stimulated with anti-CD28/CD49d costimulation, a CD40-blocking antibody, and enfuvirtide to prevent new infections. Sorting was done on either a Beckman Coulter MoFlo Legacy or an XDP sorter, and propidium iodide was used to exclude dead cells. Genomic DNA was extracted with the QIAamp DNA Mini Kit for samples above one million cells, otherwise with the Quick-DNA Microprep Kit.

This clone was seen a few times. Its antigen is still unknown. Base-call qualities are not available, and no considerably larger clone is one nucleotide away. CDR1 is given as MDHEN and CDR2 as SYDVKM, both from the germline V gene. Deletion took 5 bases off V and 10 bases off J, with a span of 18 bases between the germline ends. The CDR3 contains 15 residues, cysteine and phenylalanine counted. This entry keeps only the CDR3 DNA: 45 bases, framed from base 1. The immunoSEQ hsTCRB assay version 4, run in survey mode, was used to sequence TCRbeta repertoires from genomic DNA. For TCRbeta sequencing, genomic DNA was diluted to about 9.5 ng/uL, and up to roughly 1 ug was used per sample. Processing in the source paper ran as follows. TCRbeta data analysis was done in ImmunoSeq Analyzer 3.0, and diversity was calculated on productive nucleotide rearrangements. The improved Chao index was used to estimate lower-bound TCR diversity, and the Gini coefficient was used to estimate clonality using the Immunarch R package. Different nucleotide rearrangements encoding the same CDR3beta amino acid sequence were treated as distinct clonotypes. Differential abundance analysis found TCRbeta sequences that were significantly enriched in antigen-responding cells compared with anti-CD3/anti-CD28-activated cells. TCRs were clustered by predicted peptide-MHC specificity with GLIPH2, both within individual participants and across merged participant data sets. Held by TCRdb, this immuneACCESS table contains in-frame sequences only and omits some clones. Under half of the omission traces to an unresolved V gene where checked; the cause of the rest is unknown. V and J calls and clone size are given by that table; D and trimming were obtained from the DNA. In all, the sample holds 30,000 to 35,000 clones, and 82% of those were seen once. The ten largest make up approximately 20% of the sample.

The full study reports these points: Antigen-responding cells were enriched for degenerate expanded CDR3beta sequences, which suggests convergent selection of CD4+ responses to CMV and Gag. Restriction of bulk TCR analyses to the rare CMV-responding cells that actually carried HIV-1 proviruses was not possible. Significantly lower TCRbeta richness was observed in CMV- and Gag-responding cells than in anti-CD3/anti-CD28-responding cells, and higher oligoclonality was observed in CMV-responding cells than in CD3/CD28-stimulated and Gag-responding cells. Within the same sorted populations, how oligoclonal the TCRs were correlated with how oligoclonal the proviruses were. Few individuals were included in the study, and only a limited range of antigens was tested.

Sequencing used CD4+ T cells sorted from PBMCs after approximately 20-hour stimulation, obtained from a patient who received antiretroviral therapy. In light of the paper, this sample's cell subset or site label describes: CD40L-CD69- CD45RO-high memory CD4 T cells not responding to Gag peptides. The clonotype was recovered from an adult woman with HIV who was CMV-seropositive. Recombination linked TRBV28 to TRBJ1-6, with the D gene uncertain. DNA sequence: TGTGCCAGCAGTCCCGTTTTGGGAGAAGGGTCACCCCTCCACTTT. Its product reads: CASSPVLGEGSPLHF.